This paragraph covers one T cell receptor beta chain sequence. What it recognizes is unknown. The source of the sample is a study of blood T cells in healthy people across ages. Study outcomes and limitations: Relative to aged donors, long-lived donors carried more naive CD4+ cells and displayed higher diversity.

This CDR3 contains 16 residues. V lost 1 base and J 4 bases, leaving 14 bases between the germline ends. In germline, CDR1 is LGHNA, CDR2 YSLEER. For the second PCR, which ran for roughly 7 to 11 cycles, a sample-barcoded 5' primer and a J-beta primer mix were used. The template-switch adaptor, which had 12 random nucleotides, put a tag on each cDNA molecule. TCRdb re-called the 5' RACE reads with MiXCR, one entry per CDR3 protein. This sample yields about 1.8 million distinct CDR3 sequences, of which 40% to 55% are seen a single time; less than 2.5% belongs to the top ten. This receptor was taken from a woman between 40 and 50 years old in good health. The sequenced sample consisted of blood. The rearrangement links TRBV4-3 to TRBJ2-1; the D gene could be TRBD1 or TRBD2 (5 bases each). The CDR3 DNA follows: TGCGCCAGCAGCCAAGTTGGGGTGGGGGATTACAATGAGCAGTTCTTC. It yields the protein CASSQVGVGDYNEQFF.